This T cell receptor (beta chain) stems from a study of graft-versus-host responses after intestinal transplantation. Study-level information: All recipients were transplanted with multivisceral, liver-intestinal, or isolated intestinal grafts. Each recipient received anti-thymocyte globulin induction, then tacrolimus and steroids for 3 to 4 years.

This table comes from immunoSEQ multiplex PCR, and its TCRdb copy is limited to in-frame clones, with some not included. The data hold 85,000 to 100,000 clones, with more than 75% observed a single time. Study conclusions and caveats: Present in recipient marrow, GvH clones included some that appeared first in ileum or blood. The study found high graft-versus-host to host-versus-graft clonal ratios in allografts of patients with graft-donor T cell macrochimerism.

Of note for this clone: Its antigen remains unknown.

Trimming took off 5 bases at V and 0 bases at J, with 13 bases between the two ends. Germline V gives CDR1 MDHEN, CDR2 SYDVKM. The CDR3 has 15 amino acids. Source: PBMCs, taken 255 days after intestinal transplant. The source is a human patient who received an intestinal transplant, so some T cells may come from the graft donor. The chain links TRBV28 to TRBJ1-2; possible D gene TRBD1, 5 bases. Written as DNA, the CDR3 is TGTGCCAGCAGTAATCGACAGAAAGCTAACTATGGCTACACCTTC. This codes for CASSNRQKANYGYTF.